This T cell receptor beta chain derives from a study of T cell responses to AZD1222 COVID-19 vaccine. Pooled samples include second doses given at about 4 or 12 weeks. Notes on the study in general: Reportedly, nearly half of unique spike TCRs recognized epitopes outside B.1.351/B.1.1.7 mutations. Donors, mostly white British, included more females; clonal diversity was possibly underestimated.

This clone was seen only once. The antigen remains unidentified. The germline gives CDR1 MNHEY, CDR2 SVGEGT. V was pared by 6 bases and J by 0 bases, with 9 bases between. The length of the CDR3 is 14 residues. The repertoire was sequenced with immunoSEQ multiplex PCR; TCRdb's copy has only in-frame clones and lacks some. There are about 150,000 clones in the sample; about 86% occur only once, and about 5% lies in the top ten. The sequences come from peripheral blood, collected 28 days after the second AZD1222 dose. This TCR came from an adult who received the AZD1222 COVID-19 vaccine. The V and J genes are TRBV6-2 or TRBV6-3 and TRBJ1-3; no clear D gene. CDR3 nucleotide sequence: TGTGCCAGCAGCCGACCCTACTCTGGAAACACCATATATTTT. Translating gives CASSRPYSGNTIYF.